This T cell receptor beta chain appears in the sequencing data of a study of blood T cell repertoires in COVID-19 (dated by TCRdb to the early 2020s). Broadly, across the study: Samples from collaborators originated in the United States, Italy and Spain and spanned both the acute and convalescent phases of COVID-19. The prospective study material was composed of cDNA or gDNA derived from T cells, B-cell-depleted T cells, or PBMCs. Where HLA class I and class II types were available, the types were taken from metadata supplied by the sample provider, not from assay-based typing. Samples came from the ongoing ImmuneRACE study (first 160 participants) plus 1,254 subjects from 6 global collaborators. Subjects who had been exposed to COVID-19, were actively infected with it, or had recovered from it provided the deeply sampled blood TCRbeta repertoires that made up the dataset. The repertoires were released in a freely available public database intended as a resource for research on the immune response to SARS-CoV-2. A de-identified subject ID, COVID-19 status, age in years and sex were almost always included in the sample metadata.

The study at large found these results: The amount of clinical and demographic metadata varied by source and participant and was provided uncurated.

This clone was detected only a few times. It has no known antigen specificity. Base qualities are missing; no much larger clone stands one base away. TCRbeta CDR3 regions were amplified from genomic DNA by means of the immunoSEQ Assay, a bias-controlled multiplex PCR. The authors processed their data as follows. Within the assay, amplification of reference gene primers was used to estimate how many nucleated cells each sample contained. To quantify the absolute abundance of each unique TCRbeta CDR3 rearrangement, sequence reads were collapsed and filtered. For each sample, productive Simpson clonality was calculated as the square root of Simpson's diversity index over productive rearrangements. TCRdb retrieved this table from immuneACCESS and kept in-frame rearrangements only. Not all clones are present; in checked studies, unresolved V genes account for under half, and no reason is known for the remainder. Clone size and the V and J calls come from that table; the DNA yielded D and trimming. This sample holds hundreds of thousands of clones; 88% were observed only once. The top ten clonotypes cover around 2% of the sample.

Participants in the prospective study were aged about 18 to 95 years, lived in about two dozen United States geographic areas, and enrolled through a virtual design. Cohort assignment in the prospective study relied on participant-reported clinical history from a screening survey and a study questionnaire. In the prospective study, mobile phlebotomists collected whole blood, serum and a nasopharyngeal or oropharyngeal swab from each participant. Over a roughly two-month period, participants in the prospective study had the option of providing additional blood draws and questionnaires. Blood samples from the prospective study were shipped frozen or at room temperature prior to DNA extraction. The sequence came from a woman aged 40 to 50 with acute COVID-19. The specimen sequenced was PBMCs or T cells enriched from blood (not recorded which).

CDR3 sequence: CASSFGQGYGYTF. The nucleotide sequence reads TGTGCCAGCAGCTTTGGGCAGGGCTATGGCTACACCTTC. The rearrangement combines TRBV7-8 with TRBJ1-2; the D gene is possibly TRBD1, with 5 bases matching. Per the germline V gene, SGHVS is the CDR1 and FQNEAQ is the CDR2. V drops 3 bases and J drops 4 bases, leaving 9 bases in between. The CDR3 holds 13 amino acids from the cysteine to the phenylalanine. The read is trimmed to its CDR3 DNA, 39 bases read in frame from base 1. This CDR3, with the reference TRBV7-8 and TRBJ1-2 proteins standing in past its ends, gives the full variable domain GAGVSQSPRYKVAKRGQDVALRCDPISGHVSLFWYQQALGQGPEFLTYFQNEAQLDKSGLPSDRFFAERPEGSVSTLKIQRTQQEDSAVYLCASSFGQGYGYTFGSGTRLTVV.